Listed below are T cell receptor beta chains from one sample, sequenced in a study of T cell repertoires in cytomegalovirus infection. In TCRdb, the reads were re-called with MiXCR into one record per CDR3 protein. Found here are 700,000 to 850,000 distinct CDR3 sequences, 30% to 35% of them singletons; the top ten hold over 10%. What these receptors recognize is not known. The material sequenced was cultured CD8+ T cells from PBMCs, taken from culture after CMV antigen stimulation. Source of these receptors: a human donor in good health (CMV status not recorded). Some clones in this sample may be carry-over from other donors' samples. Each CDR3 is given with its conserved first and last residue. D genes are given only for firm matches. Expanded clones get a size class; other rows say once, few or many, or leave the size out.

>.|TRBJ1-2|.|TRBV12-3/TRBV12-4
CASSLTGARDYGYTF
TGTGCCAGCAGTTTAACGGGGGCACGGGACTATGGCTACACCTTC
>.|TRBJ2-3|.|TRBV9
CASSVDGGRGTDTQYF
TGTGCCAGCAGCGTAGACGGGGGGCGCGGCACAGATACGCAGTATTTT
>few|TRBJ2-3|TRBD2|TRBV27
CASRFLAGAGTDTQYF
TGTGCCAGCCGATTTTTAGCGGGGGCCGGCACAGATACGCAGTATTTT
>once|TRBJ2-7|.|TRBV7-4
CASGTEEQYF
TGTGCCAGCGGCACGGAGGAGCAGTACTTC
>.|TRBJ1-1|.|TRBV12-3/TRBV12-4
CASSSLQGGTEAFF
TGTGCCAGCAGTAGCTTACAGGGAGGGACTGAAGCTTTCTTT
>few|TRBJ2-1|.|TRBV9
CASSPWTTYNEQFF
TGTGCCAGCAGCCCATGGACAACCTACAATGAGCAGTTCTTC
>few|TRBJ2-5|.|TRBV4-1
CASSHPEDRNQETQYF
TGCGCCAGCAGCCATCCAGAGGACAGAAATCAAGAGACCCAGTACTTC
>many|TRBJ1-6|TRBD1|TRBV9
CASSGTGPNSPLHF
TGTGCCAGCAGCGGGACAGGGCCTAATTCACCCCTCCACTTT
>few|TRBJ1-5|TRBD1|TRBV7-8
CASSYGTDRQPQHF
TGTGCCAGCAGCTACGGGACAGATCGACAGCCCCAGCATTTT
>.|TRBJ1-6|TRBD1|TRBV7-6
CASSPGGINSHLHF
TGTGCCAGCAGCCCAGGGGGGATTAATTCACACCTCCACTTT
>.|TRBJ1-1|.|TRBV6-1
CASLWTDPGNTEAFF
TGTGCCAGCTTATGGACAGACCCTGGGAACACTGAAGCTTTCTTT
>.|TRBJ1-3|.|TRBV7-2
CASSFYRGNTIYF
TGTGCCAGCAGCTTCTATCGAGGAAACACCATATATTTT
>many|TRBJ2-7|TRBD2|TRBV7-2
CASSISGANSYEQYF
TGTGCCAGCAGCATAAGCGGGGCGAACTCCTACGAGCAGTACTTC
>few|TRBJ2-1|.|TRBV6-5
CASSYSDGGSEQFF
TGTGCCAGCAGTTACTCGGACGGGGGTTCTGAGCAGTTCTTC
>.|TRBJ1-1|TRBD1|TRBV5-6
CASLPGGDTEAFF
TGTGCCAGCCTTCCAGGGGGGGACACTGAAGCTTTCTTT
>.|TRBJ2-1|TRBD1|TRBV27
CASSLYKGASYNEQFF
TGTGCCAGCAGTTTATACAAGGGGGCTTCCTACAATGAGCAGTTCTTC
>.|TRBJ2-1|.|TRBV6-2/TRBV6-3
CASSYSGPPSYNEQFF
TGTGCCAGCAGTTACTCGGGCCCCCCCTCCTACAATGAGCAGTTCTTC
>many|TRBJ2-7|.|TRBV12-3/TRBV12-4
CASSFQVYEQYF
TGTGCCAGCAGTTTTCAGGTTTACGAGCAGTACTTC
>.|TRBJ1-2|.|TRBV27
CASSFGAGYGYTF
TGTGCCAGCAGTTTTGGGGCCGGCTATGGCTACACCTTC
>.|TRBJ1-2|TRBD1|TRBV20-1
CSASRTGGNYGYTF
TGCAGTGCTAGTCGGACAGGTGGTAACTATGGCTACACCTTC
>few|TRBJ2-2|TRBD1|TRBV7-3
CASSLTQGTGELFF
TGTGCCAGCAGCCTTACACAGGGGACCGGGGAGCTGTTTTTT
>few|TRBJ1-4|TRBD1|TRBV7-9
CASSPTGEYEKLFF
TGTGCCAGCAGCCCGACAGGGGAATACGAAAAACTGTTTTTT
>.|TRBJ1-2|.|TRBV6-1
CVSSENPTYGYTF
TGTGTCAGCAGTGAGAATCCCACCTATGGCTACACCTTC
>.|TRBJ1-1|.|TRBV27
CASSQYSPNTEAFF
TGTGCCAGCAGTCAGTACAGCCCGAACACTGAAGCTTTCTTT
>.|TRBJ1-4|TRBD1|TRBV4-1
CASSQYSGTDNEKLFF
TGCGCCAGCAGCCAGTATTCCGGGACAGATAATGAAAAACTGTTTTTT
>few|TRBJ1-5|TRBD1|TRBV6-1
CASSDTGTGGSPQHF
TGTGCCAGCAGTGACACCGGGACAGGGGGTAGTCCCCAGCATTTT
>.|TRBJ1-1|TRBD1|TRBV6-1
CASSEYRTGDSAAFF
TGTGCCAGCAGTGAATATCGGACAGGAGATTCTGCAGCTTTCTTT
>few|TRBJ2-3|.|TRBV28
CASSFALPSSTDTQYF
TGTGCCAGCAGTTTTGCACTACCCTCTAGCACAGATACGCAGTATTTT
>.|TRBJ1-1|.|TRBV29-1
CSVEEGRGITEAFF
TGCAGCGTTGAAGAAGGTCGGGGAATTACTGAAGCTTTCTTT
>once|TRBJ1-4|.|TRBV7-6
CASSLRLGSDEKLFF
TGTGCTAGCAGCTTAAGGCTGGGGAGTGATGAAAAACTGTTTTTT
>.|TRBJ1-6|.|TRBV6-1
CASGGYNSPLHF
TGTGCCAGCGGCGGGTATAATTCACCCCTCCACTTT
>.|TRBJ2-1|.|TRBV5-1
CASSLLSDSPYNEQFF
TGCGCCAGCAGCTTGCTGTCGGACTCCCCCTACAATGAGCAGTTCTTC
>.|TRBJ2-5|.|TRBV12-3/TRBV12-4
CASRGTFGETQYF
TGTGCCAGCAGAGGGACATTTGGGGAGACCCAGTACTTC
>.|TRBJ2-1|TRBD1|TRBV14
CASSQARHRGLAGEQFF
TGTGCCAGCAGCCAAGCAAGACACAGGGGTTTAGCAGGTGAGCAGTTCTTC
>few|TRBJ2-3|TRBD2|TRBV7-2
CASSLRLLAGGPHRGTDTQYF
TGTGCCAGCAGCTTAAGGCTTCTAGCGGGGGGGCCACACCGAGGCACAGATACGCAGTATTTT
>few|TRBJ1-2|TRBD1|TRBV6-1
CASRGQGIYGYTF
TGTGCCAGCAGAGGACAGGGCATCTATGGCTACACCTTC
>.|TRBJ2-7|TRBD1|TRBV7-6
CASSLGQGFDEQYF
TGTGCCAGCAGCCTGGGACAGGGATTCGACGAGCAGTACTTC
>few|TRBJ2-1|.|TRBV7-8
CASSLVRSDEQFF
TGTGCCAGCAGCTTAGTACGGAGCGACGAGCAGTTCTTC
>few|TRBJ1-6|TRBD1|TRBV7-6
CASSQGGLNSPLHF
TGTGCCAGCAGCCAGGGGGGCCTAAATTCACCCCTCCACTTT
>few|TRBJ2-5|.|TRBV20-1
CSVGSQETQYF
TGCAGTGTTGGGTCCCAGGAGACCCAGTACTTC
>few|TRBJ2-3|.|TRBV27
CASSLSASSTDTQYF
TGTGCCAGCAGTTTATCGGCCTCGAGCACAGATACGCAGTATTTT
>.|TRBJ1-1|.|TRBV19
CASSLSPGGVQAFF
TGTGCCAGTAGCCTCTCCCCCGGCGGGGTTCAAGCTTTCTTT
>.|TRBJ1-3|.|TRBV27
CASKRGGAYSGNTIYF
TGTGCCAGCAAAAGGGGGGGAGCTTACTCTGGAAACACCATATATTTT
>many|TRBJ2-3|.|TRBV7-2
CASSLGPVWSTDTQYF
TGTGCCAGCAGCTTGGGTCCCGTCTGGAGCACAGATACGCAGTATTTT
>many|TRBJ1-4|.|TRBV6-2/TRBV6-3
CASSSPRRGPIELFF
TGTGCCAGCAGCTCTCCACGGAGAGGGCCGATAGAACTGTTTTTT
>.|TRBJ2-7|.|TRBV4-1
CASSQRGPFYEQYF
TGCGCCAGCAGCCAACGGGGGCCCTTTTACGAGCAGTACTTC
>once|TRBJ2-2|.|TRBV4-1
CASSQGQQNTGELFF
TGCGCCAGCAGCCAAGGGCAGCAGAACACCGGGGAGCTGTTTTTT